The next 26 T cell receptor beta chains were all read from a single sample in a study of T-cell reconstitution after alpha-beta-depleted transplantation in children. During its preparation, the TCRbeta library received unique molecular identifiers. TCRdb analysed the PCR reads with MiXCR anew, one entry per CDR3 protein. The table shows 140,000 or so distinct CDR3 sequences, with 7.5% to 9% occurring only once. Sequencing was performed on PBMCs, mostly from graft donor cells, taken 180 days after TCRalphabeta/CD19-depleted stem cell transplant. These receptors all come from a female patient aged 2-15 years who had a stem cell transplant for congenital amegakaryocytic thrombocytopenia, so the T cells may come from the graft donor.

This clonotype was counted at least ten times. CDR3: CAISDVNRGNEKLFF. CDR3 nucleotide sequence: TGTGCCATCAGTGACGTTAACAGGGGTAATGAAAAACTGTTTTTT. J is TRBJ1-4 and V is TRBV10-3; TRBD1 agrees at 7 bases. With 3 bases clipped from V and 4 bases from J, the junction kept 5 bases outside the gene matches. The germline CDR1 and CDR2 sequences are ENHRY and SYGVKD. This CDR3 has 15 residues.

This clonotype was seen many times. The chain carries TRBV20-1 and TRBJ2-7; 8 positions match TRBD2. After removal of 2 bases from V and 3 bases from J, the junction contained 3 bases not matched to a gene. This CDR3 is built from 13 residues. The germline CDR1 and CDR2 sequences are DFQATT and SNEGSKA (reference sequence). CDR3 sequence (DNA): TGCAGTGCTAGAACCGGGGGGGACTACGAGCAGTACTTC. It is translated as CSARTGGDYEQYF.

Only a few counts were recorded for this clonotype. The chain recombines TRBV4-2 with TRBJ2-3, with D perhaps matching TRBD1 or TRBD2 (5 bases each). CDR3 length: 16 amino acids. Germline V gene sequence: CDR1 LGHNA, CDR2 YNFKEQ. Trimming pared 6 bases from V and 3 bases from J, leaving 19 bases between. CDR3 nucleotide sequence: TGTGCCAGCAGGCCTGGGGGTGGTCACGGGACAGATACGCAGTATTTT. This encodes CASRPGGGHGTDTQYF.

The sample holds many counts of this clonotype. The chain uses TRBV10-3 and TRBJ2-3; D not resolved. This CDR3 region has 13 residues. Trimming took off 4 bases at V and 2 bases at J, with 7 bases between the two ends. Germline V CDR1 and CDR2: ENHRY, SYGVKD. In nucleotides, the CDR3 is TGTGCCATCAGTGGGCTTCCCACAGATACGCAGTATTTT. Protein product: CAISGLPTDTQYF.

This clonotype was seen repeatedly, ten times or more. The CDR3 protein is CSGRGGSSGNTIYF. CDR3 sequence (DNA): TGCAGCGGGAGAGGGGGAAGCTCTGGAAACACCATATATTTT. The chain joins TRBV29-1 to TRBJ1-3; a weak D match, TRBD1 (6 bases). Trimming removed 7 bases at V and 0 bases at J, with 13 bases between. The germline gives CDR1 SQVTM, CDR2 ANQGSEA. This CDR3 comprises 14 residues.

This clonotype showed up many times. The chain recombines TRBV12-3 or TRBV12-4 with TRBJ2-7; D call uncertain. V shed 3 bases and J shed 11 bases, with 2 bases lying between them. The CDR3 sequence is 8 residues long. In DNA form, the CDR3 reads TGTGCCAGCAGTTTTGAGTACTTC. Its protein is CASSFEYF.

The table lists this clonotype with many counts. The V gene is TRBV20-1, the J gene TRBJ2-7, with 11 bases matching TRBD2. Trimming removed 3 bases from V and 7 bases from J; junction bases left unmatched: 11. The CDR3 totals 15 residues. The germline V gene encodes CDR1 DFQATT and CDR2 SNEGSKA (reference sequence). This chain's CDR3 is CSASVTSGTPGEQYF. The CDR3 DNA follows: TGCAGTGCTAGCGTGACTAGCGGGACCCCCGGGGAGCAGTACTTC.

The chain employs TRBV20-1 and TRBJ1-5; possibly TRBD1 for D (5 bases). The CDR3 has 16 residues. With 6 bases removed from V and 5 bases from J, the gap between germline ends came to 23 bases. The germline CDR1 and CDR2 sequences are DFQATT and SNEGSKA (reference sequence). CDR3 protein: CSAYLPGGYRDQPQHF. The CDR3 coding sequence is TGCAGTGCATACCTACCGGGGGGGTATCGGGATCAGCCCCAGCATTTT.

Many counts were recorded for this clonotype. The rearrangement uses TRBV2 and TRBJ2-5, with 8 bases that match TRBD1. CDR3 length: 15 residues. Germline CDR1 reads SNHLY; CDR2 reads FYNNEI. The ends lost 9 bases at V and 2 bases at J; junction bases unmatched: 11. CDR3 loop: CARQGQDQYQETQYF. The CDR3 DNA follows: TGTGCCAGACAGGGACAGGACCAGTATCAAGAGACCCAGTACTTC.

The sample holds many counts of this clonotype. V gene TRBV29-1 combines with J gene TRBJ1-1; D is uncertain. Germline V gene lookup returns CDR1 SQVTM and CDR2 ANQGSEA. V lost 7 bases, J lost 1 base, and 13 bases lay in between. This CDR3 comprises 13 residues. Written as DNA, the CDR3 is TGCAGCGGTACAGTCCTAGGGAACACTGAAGCTTTCTTT. It translates to CSGTVLGNTEAFF. Full variable domain (missing parts from reference TRBV29-1 and TRBJ1-1): SAVISQKPSRDICQRGTSLTIQCQVDSQVTMMFWYRQQPGQSLTLIATANQGSEATYESGFVIDKFPISRPNLTFSTLTVSNMSPEDSSIYLCSGTVLGNTEAFFGQGTRLTVV.

There are a few counts of this clonotype. This chain uses TRBV20-1 with TRBJ1-1; D is possibly TRBD1 (6 bases). The CDR3 totals 15 residues. The germline CDR1 and CDR2 sequences are DFQATT and SNEGSKA (reference sequence). V was pared by 3 bases and J by 5 bases, with 19 bases between. The CDR3 DNA sequence: TGCAGTGCTAGTCCTACTCTAGGGGGAAGGACTGAAGCTTTCTTT. This gives the protein CSASPTLGGRTEAFF.

In its sample, this clonotype was seen a few times. V and J are TRBV27 and TRBJ2-7; 8 positions match TRBD2. J lost 2 bases, V lost 3 bases, and 9 bases had no gene match. Germline values: CDR1 MNHEY, CDR2 SMNVEV (reference sequence). The CDR3 length is 16 residues. The CDR3 DNA reads as TGTGCCAGCAGTTTTCTGAGCGGGAGTCGGGCCTACGAGCAGTACTTC. This gives the protein CASSFLSGSRAYEQYF.

V and J are TRBV7-8 and TRBJ2-7; tentatively, D is TRBD1 or TRBD2 (5 bases each). The CDR3 is 15 amino acids. The germline V and J ends were trimmed by 5 bases and 2 bases, with 16 bases remaining between them. Germline values: CDR1 SGHVS, CDR2 FQNEAQ. CDR3 in DNA: TGTGCCAGCAGCCCAACCCCGGGGCAGCCCTACGAGCAGTACTTC. As protein: CASSPTPGQPYEQYF.

The chain has TRBV5-1 and TRBJ2-3, with TRBD2 identical over 11 bases. Germline CDR1 reads SGHRS; CDR2 reads YFSETQ. The V gene end was trimmed by 5 bases and the J gene end by 0 bases; junction bases not matched to a gene: 8. This CDR3 has 17 residues. The CDR3 here is CASRWGLAVSSTDTQYF. In DNA form, the CDR3 reads TGCGCCAGCAGATGGGGACTAGCGGTGTCTAGCACAGATACGCAGTATTTT.

This clonotype was counted at least ten times. The chain couples TRBV7-2 to TRBJ2-1, with 10 bases aligning to TRBD2. Germline V gives CDR1 SGHTA, CDR2 FQGNSA. The CDR3 is 13 residues long. Trimming cost V 5 bases and J 10 bases; bases outside gene matches: 5. CDR3 DNA: TGTGCCAGCAGCCAAACACTAGCGGGAGAGCAGTTCTTC. It codes for CASSQTLAGEQFF.

The chain recombines TRBV5-1 with TRBJ1-6, with D maybe TRBD1 (5 bases). Germline values: CDR1 SGHRS, CDR2 YFSETQ. The CDR3 is made up of 16 amino acids. Trimming left V 1 base short and J 8 bases short, with 16 bases between. The CDR3 protein is CASSLSPGWLDSPLHF. The CDR3 coding sequence is TGCGCCAGCAGCTTGAGTCCAGGGTGGTTGGATTCACCCCTCCACTTT.

This clonotype was observed at least ten times. The chain is built from TRBV29-1 and TRBJ2-1; 11 bases line up with TRBD2. The length of the CDR3 is 15 residues. Germline CDR1 SQVTM, CDR2 ANQGSEA. The CDR3 here is CNVRIAGGPHNEQFF. DNA for the CDR3: TGCAACGTCCGAATAGCGGGAGGGCCCCACAATGAGCAGTTCTTC.

This clonotype was counted between two and nine times. The chain recombines TRBV3-1 with TRBJ2-7; no reliable D call. The CDR3 spans 16 residues. V was cut by 0 bases and J by 4 bases, with 16 bases left in between. Germline V gene sequence: CDR1 LGHDT, CDR2 YNNKEL (reference sequence). Written as DNA, the CDR3 is TGTGCCAGCAGCCAAGATATCGCGGACGTGAGGTACGAGCAGTACTTC. This encodes CASSQDIADVRYEQYF.

This clonotype has at least ten counts. The rearrangement uses TRBV3-1 and TRBJ2-1; 10 bases match TRBD2. V lost 3 bases and J lost 7; bases outside the gene matches: 3. In germline, CDR1 is LGHDT, CDR2 YNNKEL (reference sequence). The CDR3 is 14 residues long. The CDR3 loop is CASSHVLAGNEQFF. The CDR3 nucleotides are TGTGCCAGCAGCCATGTACTAGCGGGAAATGAGCAGTTCTTC.

This clonotype was found many times. The rearrangement uses TRBV15 and TRBJ1-5; 9 nucleotides agree with TRBD1. V lost 8 bases and J lost 4; bases outside the gene matches: 0. The CDR3 has 12 residues. Germline V lookup: CDR1 LNHNV, CDR2 YYDKDF (reference sequence). The CDR3 reads CATGTGNQPQHF. The CDR3 region has the DNA TGTGCCACCGGGACAGGGAATCAGCCCCAGCATTTT.

This clonotype was detected ten times or more. The rearrangement links TRBV28 to TRBJ1-2, with D tentatively TRBD1 (5 bases). Germline V lookup: CDR1 MDHEN, CDR2 SYDVKM. This CDR3 comprises 14 residues. V was cut by 6 bases and J by 4 bases, with 15 bases left in between. The DNA of the CDR3 is TGTGCCAGCAGAAGCCCGGGACTCCGCTATGGCTACACCTTC. Translating it yields CASRSPGLRYGYTF.

The V and J genes are TRBV20-1 and TRBJ2-7; D not certain. Trimming cost V 4 bases and J 1 base, with 14 bases left between them. The CDR3 consists of 14 residues. Germline CDR1 reads DFQATT; CDR2 reads SNEGSKA (reference sequence). CDR3 region: CSAMSSDQSYEQYF. The CDR3 DNA is TGCAGTGCTATGTCGTCAGACCAGTCCTACGAGCAGTACTTC.

This clonotype showed up many times. The chain uses TRBV28 and TRBJ1-6, with 9 bases identical to TRBD1. CDR3 length equals 15 residues. In germline, CDR1 is MDHEN, CDR2 SYDVKM. J lost 10 bases, V lost 4 bases, and 8 bases had no gene match. CDR3 bases: TGTGCCAGCAGTTCCTCCGGACAGGGGTACTCACCCCTCCACTTT. Encoded protein: CASSSSGQGYSPLHF.

This clonotype has only a few counts. The chain joins TRBV5-6 to TRBJ1-1; a weak D match, TRBD1 (5 bases). Trimming cost V 4 bases and J 2 bases, with 15 bases left between them. Germline V gives CDR1 SGHDT, CDR2 YYEEEE. The CDR3 is 15 residues long. The CDR3 DNA is TGTGCCAGCAGCCACACGGGGGGGGTTAACACTGAAGCTTTCTTT. It translates to CASSHTGGVNTEAFF.

This clonotype was picked up a small number of times. CDR3 sequence reads: CASSMIRGTGELFF. DNA of the CDR3: TGTGCCAGCAGTATGATCAGGGGCACCGGGGAGCTGTTTTTT. V is TRBV12-3 or TRBV12-4 and J is TRBJ2-2; a possible D gene is TRBD1 (6 bases). The CDR3 is 14 amino acids. V was cut by 5 bases and J by 4 bases, with 11 bases left in between.

This clonotype occurred many times. This chain links TRBV29-1 with TRBJ2-3, with D hard to call. CDR1 and CDR2 (germline): SQVTM, ANQGSEA. V gave up 7 bases and J gave up 0 bases, with 11 bases separating them. CDR3 length: 13 residues. The CDR3 reads CSAAVPSTDTQYF. The CDR3 DNA is TGCAGCGCTGCCGTCCCCAGCACAGATACGCAGTATTTT.